A selection of T cell receptor beta chains follows, all from one sample in a study of T cells in Graves' hyperthyroidism and ophthalmopathy. Each CDR3 protein gets one entry after TCRdb re-called the multiplex PCR reads with MiXCR. Among approximately 380,000 distinct CDR3 sequences, approximately 17% were seen once, and the ten largest hold 40%. Material: blood. The receptors were sampled from a man between 18 and 35 years old with Graves' ophthalmopathy. The conserved cysteine and the conserved F or W are not part of the CDR3 here. The order of the fields is J gene, V gene, clone size, CDR3 protein. Size is omitted from some rows. Given values are once, few, many or a class for expanded clones.

J: TRBJ2-3; V: TRBV4-2; size: .; CDR3: ASSQVDGGDTDTQY
J: TRBJ2-1; V: TRBV20-1; size: many; CDR3: MLRGGNEQF
J: TRBJ2-3; V: TRBV5-8; size: few; CDR3: ASRPTFGTDTQY
J: TRBJ2-7; V: TRBV11-1; size: many; CDR3: ASSGRAGRGYEQY
J: TRBJ2-1; V: TRBV29-1; size: .; CDR3: SVASFSVREQF
J: TRBJ1-5; V: TRBV11-1; size: .; CDR3: ASSLSRTDRGGQPQH
J: TRBJ1-2; V: TRBV7-9; size: .; CDR3: ASSPTGGGGYGYT
J: TRBJ2-2; V: TRBV27; size: .; CDR3: ASSLTDTGELF
J: TRBJ1-1; V: TRBV14; size: many; CDR3: ASSQDRWRRDTEAF
J: TRBJ2-2; V: TRBV10-1; size: .; CDR3: ASSRGLAGPGELF
J: TRBJ2-2; V: TRBV6-2/TRBV6-3; size: few; CDR3: ASKSPTGVLF
J: TRBJ1-5; V: TRBV6-1; size: .; CDR3: ASKQGAGNQPQH
J: TRBJ2-7; V: TRBV7-8; size: .; CDR3: ASSFDPAGGEQY
J: TRBJ1-5; V: TRBV2; size: once; CDR3: ASNVRYQPQH
J: TRBJ2-5; V: TRBV6-6; size: .; CDR3: ASSFTGGQETQY
J: TRBJ1-2; V: TRBV29-1; size: few; CDR3: SVEDRDYGYT
J: TRBJ2-1; V: TRBV19; size: many; CDR3: ASTAEGSYNEQF
J: TRBJ2-7; V: TRBV5-1; size: many; CDR3: ASSLVGNSYEQY
J: TRBJ1-5; V: TRBV6-1; size: few; CDR3: ASRLTGDISSNQPQH
J: TRBJ2-3; V: TRBV10-3; size: .; CDR3: AISEYRSDTQY
J: TRBJ1-6; V: TRBV9; size: many; CDR3: ASSPGEGARFNSPLH
J: TRBJ1-1; V: TRBV4-1; size: few; CDR3: ASSQGAGEGTEAF
J: TRBJ2-1; V: TRBV7-6; size: many; CDR3: ASSLGLYNEQF
J: TRBJ1-6; V: TRBV20-1; size: many; CDR3: SASGQYGSPLH
J: TRBJ1-5; V: TRBV3-1; size: few; CDR3: ASSQGPESNQPQH
J: TRBJ1-5; V: TRBV28; size: few; CDR3: ASSLSSRQPQH
J: TRBJ2-7; V: TRBV2; size: many; CDR3: ASSFPGQGSSRERYEQY
J: TRBJ2-7; V: TRBV4-1; size: few; CDR3: ASSQATGAYEQY
J: TRBJ2-7; V: TRBV6-1; size: few; CDR3: ASSVRDRDSYEQY
J: TRBJ2-7; V: TRBV7-6; size: many; CDR3: ASSLGPNLNSYEQY
J: TRBJ2-3; V: TRBV18; size: .; CDR3: ASSPSGRRGSDTQY
J: TRBJ2-7; V: TRBV11-2; size: many; CDR3: ASSLALASLHEQY
J: TRBJ1-1; V: TRBV9; size: few; CDR3: ASSARQGTEAF
J: TRBJ1-4; V: TRBV12-3/TRBV12-4; size: few; CDR3: ASRSDPEKLF
J: .; V: TRBV29-1; size: .; CDR3: SVWTGGSNQPQY
J: TRBJ1-2; V: TRBV2; size: .; CDR3: ASSAHRDRGSGYT
J: TRBJ2-7; V: TRBV6-5; size: many; CDR3: ASSTGQDYNYEQY
J: TRBJ2-1; V: TRBV4-1; size: few; CDR3: ASSPYSQGNEQF
J: TRBJ2-1; V: TRBV20-1; size: few; CDR3: SETTGGLNEQF
J: TRBJ1-4; V: TRBV2; size: many; CDR3: ASFEETNEKLF
J: TRBJ2-7; V: TRBV5-1; size: .; CDR3: ASSLNQGMINEQY
J: TRBJ1-5; V: TRBV2; size: few; CDR3: ASSTTQQSQH
J: TRBJ1-1; V: TRBV3-1; size: .; CDR3: ASSLVQGVAEAF
J: TRBJ1-1; V: TRBV28; size: many; CDR3: ASSPTQVRNTEAF
J: TRBJ2-3; V: TRBV20-1; size: many; CDR3: SAPGRKVDTQY
J: TRBJ2-7; V: TRBV13; size: .; CDR3: ASSPPGQYYEQY
J: TRBJ2-5; V: TRBV7-2; size: many; CDR3: ASSFLAGGQETQY
J: TRBJ1-3; V: TRBV3-1; size: many; CDR3: ASSQSSVGRGPRNTIY
J: TRBJ1-6; V: TRBV20-1; size: many; CDR3: SARGTGESPLH
J: TRBJ2-2; V: TRBV2; size: .; CDR3: ASIMPGYAGELF
J: TRBJ2-3; V: TRBV20-1; size: many; CDR3: SARDGRGVLTDTQY
J: TRBJ2-1; V: TRBV10-2; size: many; CDR3: ASSGLAGDLISSYNEQF
J: TRBJ2-4; V: TRBV2; size: .; CDR3: ASRAGTGKQIQY
J: TRBJ1-6; V: TRBV20-1; size: .; CDR3: SARDLGRAEYSPLH